Below, 5 T cell receptor beta chains from the same sample are listed, as sequenced in a study of vaccination and CD4 T cells after COVID-19. Their antigens remain unidentified. The Oncomine TCR Beta short-read assay was applied to DNA of cultured CD4+ T cells. TCRdb recomputed calls from the PCR reads with MiXCR, one row per CDR3 protein. The sample comprises about 12,000 distinct CDR3 sequences, more than 70% of which are singletons, and less than 25% rests with the top ten. As to treatment: approximately 9-day PBMC culture with coronavirus spike peptide pools or control peptides (ViraFEST assay). Material for sequencing was CD4+ T cells from blood, cultured in vitro. These receptor sequences come from a human donor who had recovered from COVID-19.

This clonotype was counted a few times. The chain is built from TRBV6-1 and TRBJ2-7; 8 nucleotides agree with TRBD1. The germline CDR1 and CDR2 sequences are MNHNS and SASEGT. With 5 bases clipped from V and 1 base from J, the junction kept 7 bases outside the gene matches. This CDR3 spans 15 amino acids. CDR3 sequence: CASSSPDRASYEQYF. CDR3 nucleotides: TGTGCCAGCAGTAGTCCGGACAGGGCGTCCTACGAGCAGTACTTC.

This clonotype appeared once. This sequence joins TRBV2 and TRBJ1-1; D is undetermined. The germline V and J ends were trimmed by 7 bases and 5 bases, with 8 bases remaining between them. This CDR3 is built from 11 residues. Germline V gene sequence: CDR1 SNHLY, CDR2 FYNNEI. The CDR3 nucleotides are TGTGCCAGCAAATGGGGAACTGAAGCTTTCTTT. Translated: CASKWGTEAFF.

This clonotype was found a few times. The J gene is TRBJ2-7, the V gene TRBV20-1, with a weak D call TRBD2 (5 bases). The CDR3 runs 14 residues. Trimming took off 2 bases at V and 5 bases at J, with 16 bases between the two ends. From germline, CDR1 is DFQATT and CDR2 SNEGSKA (reference sequence). The CDR3 DNA follows: TGCAGTGCTAGATCCGGGATCACGATAAACGAGCAGTACTTC. Amino acid sequence: CSARSGITINEQYF.

V gene TRBV29-1 combines with J gene TRBJ2-1; the match to TRBD2 covers 11 bases. Trimming at V came to 8 bases and at J to 9 bases, leaving 12 bases not matched to a gene. Looked up from germline, CDR1 is SQVTM and CDR2 is ANQGSEA. The CDR3 length is 14 residues. Written as DNA, the CDR3 is TGCAGCTTTCGGACTAGCGGGCTCTCGGGTGAGCAGTTCTTC. Amino acids: CSFRTSGLSGEQFF.

The chain couples TRBV15 to TRBJ2-5; D uncertain. The CDR3 extends over 14 amino acids. The V end lost 0 bases, the J end lost 7 bases, and 12 bases lay between the germline ends. Germline V gives CDR1 LNHNV, CDR2 YYDKDF (reference sequence). As DNA, the CDR3 is TGTGCCACCAGCAGAGATCGCCTAAGGACGACCCAGTACTTC. This translates into CATSRDRLRTTQYF.